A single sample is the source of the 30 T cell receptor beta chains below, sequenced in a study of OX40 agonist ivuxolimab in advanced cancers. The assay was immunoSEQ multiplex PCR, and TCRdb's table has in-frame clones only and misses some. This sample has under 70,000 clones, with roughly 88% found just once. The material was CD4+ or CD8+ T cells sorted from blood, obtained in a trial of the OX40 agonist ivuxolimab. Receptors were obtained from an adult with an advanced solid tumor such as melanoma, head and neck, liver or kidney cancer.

The CDR3: CASSPTSGSTPEQYF. Written as DNA, the CDR3 is TGCGCCAGCAGCCCTACTAGCGGAAGTACCCCCGAGCAGTACTTC. The chain links TRBV5-1 to TRBJ2-7; 8 nucleotides line up with TRBD2. Germline-derived CDR1 and CDR2 are SGHRS and YFSETQ. The V and J ends lost 4 bases and 6 bases, in that order; junction bases with no gene match: 12. The CDR3 is made up of 15 amino acids. Using reference TRBV5-1 and TRBJ2-7 for the parts outside the CDR3, the full variable domain is KAGVTQTPRYLIKTRGQQVTLSCSPISGHRSVSWYQQTPGQGLQFLFEYFSETQRNKGNFPGRFSGRQFSNSRSEMNVSTLELGDSALYLCASSPTSGSTPEQYFGPGTRLTVT.

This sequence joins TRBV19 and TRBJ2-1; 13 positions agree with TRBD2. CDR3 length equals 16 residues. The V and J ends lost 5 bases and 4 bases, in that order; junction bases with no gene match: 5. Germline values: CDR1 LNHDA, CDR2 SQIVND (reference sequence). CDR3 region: CASSFGTSGNYNEQFF. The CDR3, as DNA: TGTGCCAGTAGTTTCGGGACTAGCGGGAATTACAATGAGCAGTTCTTC. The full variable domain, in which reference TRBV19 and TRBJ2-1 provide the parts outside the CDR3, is DGGITQSPKYLFRKEGQNVTLSCEQNLNHDAMYWYRQDPGQGLRLIYYSQIVNDFQKGDIAEGYSVSREKKESFPLTVTSAQKNPTAFYLCASSFGTSGNYNEQFFGPGTRLTVL.

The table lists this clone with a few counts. The CDR3 DNA sequence: TGTGCCAGCAGCTTACTAGGGCCCGGAGATACGCAGTATTTT. Translating it yields CASSLLGPGDTQYF. The chain has TRBV11-2 and TRBJ2-3; D is undetermined. The V gene's germline CDR1 is SGHAT and CDR2 FQNNGV. The CDR3 is 14 amino acids. V was shortened by 2 bases and J by 5 bases, with 11 bases between the two germline ends.

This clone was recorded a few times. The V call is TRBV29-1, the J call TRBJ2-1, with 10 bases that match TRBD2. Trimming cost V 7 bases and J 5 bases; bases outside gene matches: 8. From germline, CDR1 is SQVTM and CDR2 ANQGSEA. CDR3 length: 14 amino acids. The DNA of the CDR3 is TGCAGCGCTAGCGGGAGAGGTTCTGACAATGAGCAGTTCTTC. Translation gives CSASGRGSDNEQFF.

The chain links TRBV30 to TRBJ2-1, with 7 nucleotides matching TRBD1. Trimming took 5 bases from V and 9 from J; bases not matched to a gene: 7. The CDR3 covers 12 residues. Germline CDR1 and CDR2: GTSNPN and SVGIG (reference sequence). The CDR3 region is CAWSPGQVEQFF. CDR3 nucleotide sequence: TGTGCCTGGTCCCCAGGACAGGTTGAGCAGTTCTTC.

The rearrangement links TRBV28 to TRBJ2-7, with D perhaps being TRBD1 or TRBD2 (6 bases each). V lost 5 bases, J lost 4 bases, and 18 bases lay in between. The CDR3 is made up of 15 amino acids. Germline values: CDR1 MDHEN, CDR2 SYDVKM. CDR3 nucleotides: TGTGCCAGCAGTCCTCGGACAGAAGGGAGGTACGAGCAGTACTTC. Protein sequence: CASSPRTEGRYEQYF.

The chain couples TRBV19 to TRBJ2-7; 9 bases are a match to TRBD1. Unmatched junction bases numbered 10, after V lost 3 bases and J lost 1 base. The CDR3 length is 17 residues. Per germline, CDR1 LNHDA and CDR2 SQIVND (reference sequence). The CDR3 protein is CASSIRRGTGTSYEQYF. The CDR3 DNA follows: TGTGCCAGTAGTATCCGCCGCGGGACAGGGACGTCCTACGAGCAGTACTTC.

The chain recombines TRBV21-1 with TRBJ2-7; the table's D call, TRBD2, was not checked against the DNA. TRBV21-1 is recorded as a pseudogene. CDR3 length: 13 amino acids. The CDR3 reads CASGTSGRAGQYF. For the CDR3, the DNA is TGTGCCAGCGGGACTAGCGGGAGGGCCGGGCAGTACTTC.

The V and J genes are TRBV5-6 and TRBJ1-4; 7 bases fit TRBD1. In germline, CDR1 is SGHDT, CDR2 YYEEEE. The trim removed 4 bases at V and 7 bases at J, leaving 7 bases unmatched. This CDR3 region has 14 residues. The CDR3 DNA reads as TGTGCCAGCAGCCCTTGGACAGGAGGTGAAAAACTGTTTTTT. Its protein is CASSPWTGGEKLFF.

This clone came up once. For the CDR3, the DNA is TGTGCCAGCAGGACAGGGAAGGTATCCGAGCAGTTCTTC. It is translated as CASRTGKVSEQFF. This sequence joins TRBV5-4 and TRBJ2-1, with 7 bases matching TRBD1. Germline V CDR1 and CDR2: SGHNT, YYREEE (reference sequence). This CDR3 has 13 residues. The trim removed 5 bases at V and 10 bases at J, leaving 9 bases unmatched.

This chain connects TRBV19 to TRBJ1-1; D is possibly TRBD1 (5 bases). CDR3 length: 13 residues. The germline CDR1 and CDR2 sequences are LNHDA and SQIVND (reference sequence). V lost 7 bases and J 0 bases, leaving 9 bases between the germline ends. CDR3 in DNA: TGTGCCAGTACTAGGACATTGAACACTGAAGCTTTCTTT. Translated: CASTRTLNTEAFF.

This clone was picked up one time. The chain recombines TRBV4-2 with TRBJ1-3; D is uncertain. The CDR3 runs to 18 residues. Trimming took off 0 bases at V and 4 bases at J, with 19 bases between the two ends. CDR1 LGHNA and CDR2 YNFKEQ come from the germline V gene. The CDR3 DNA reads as TGTGCCAGCAGCCAAGATTCCCCGGTGGGAGGGTTCGGAAACACCATATATTTT. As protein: CASSQDSPVGGFGNTIYF.

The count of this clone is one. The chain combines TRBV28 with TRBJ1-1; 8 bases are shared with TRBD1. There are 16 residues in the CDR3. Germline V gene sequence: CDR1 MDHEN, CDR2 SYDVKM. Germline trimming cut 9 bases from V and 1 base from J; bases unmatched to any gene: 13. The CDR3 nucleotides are TGTGCCAGGTTTTTTTTGACAGGGGCCCCGAACACTGAAGCTTTCTTT. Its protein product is CARFFLTGAPNTEAFF. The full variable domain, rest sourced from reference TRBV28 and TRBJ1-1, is DVKVTQSSRYLVKRTGEKVFLECVQDMDHENMFWYRQDPGLGLRLIYFSYDVKMKEKGDIPEGYSVSREKKERFSLILESASTNQTSMYLCARFFLTGAPNTEAFFGQGTRLTVV.

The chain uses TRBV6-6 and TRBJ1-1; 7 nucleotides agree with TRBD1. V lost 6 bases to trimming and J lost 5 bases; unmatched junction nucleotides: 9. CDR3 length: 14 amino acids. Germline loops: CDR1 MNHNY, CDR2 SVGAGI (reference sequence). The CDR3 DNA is TGTGCCAGCAGACAAAGGACAGGCGGAACTGAAGCTTTCTTT. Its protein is CASRQRTGGTEAFF.

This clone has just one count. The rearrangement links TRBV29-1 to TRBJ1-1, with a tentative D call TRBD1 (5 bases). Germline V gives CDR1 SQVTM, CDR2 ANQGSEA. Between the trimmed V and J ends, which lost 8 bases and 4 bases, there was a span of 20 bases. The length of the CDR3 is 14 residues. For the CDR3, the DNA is TGCAGCACCAGGGAGGGAGGGGAGTTCACTGAAGCTTTCTTT. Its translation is CSTREGGEFTEAFF.

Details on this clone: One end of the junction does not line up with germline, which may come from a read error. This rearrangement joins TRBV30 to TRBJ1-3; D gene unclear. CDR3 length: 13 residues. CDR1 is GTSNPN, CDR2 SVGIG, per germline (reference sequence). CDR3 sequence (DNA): TGTGCCTGGAGCCCCTTCTCTGGAAACACCACATATTTT. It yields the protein CAWSPFSGNTTYF.

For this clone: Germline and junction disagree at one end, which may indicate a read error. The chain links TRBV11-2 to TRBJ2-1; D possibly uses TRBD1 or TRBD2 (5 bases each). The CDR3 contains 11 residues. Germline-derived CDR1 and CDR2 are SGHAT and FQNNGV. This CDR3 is CASSTGRRKLF. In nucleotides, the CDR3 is TGTGCCAGCAGCACGGGACGGAGGAAGCTCTTC.

This CDR3 is CASSYGQGHYEQYF. In DNA form, the CDR3 reads TGTGCCAGCAGTTATGGACAGGGGCACTACGAGCAGTACTTC. V gene TRBV6-6 combines with J gene TRBJ2-5; the match to TRBD1 covers 9 bases. The end of the DNA is better explained by TRBJ2-7, so the J call may be wrong. Germline CDR1 MNHNY, CDR2 SVGAGI (reference sequence). This CDR3 contains 14 residues.

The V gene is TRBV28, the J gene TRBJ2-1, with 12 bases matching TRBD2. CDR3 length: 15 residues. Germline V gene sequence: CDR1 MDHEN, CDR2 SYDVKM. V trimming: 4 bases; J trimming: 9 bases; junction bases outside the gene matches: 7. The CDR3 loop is CASSSPSGRAIEQFF. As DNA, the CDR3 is TGTGCCAGCAGTTCCCCTAGCGGGAGGGCCATTGAGCAGTTCTTC.

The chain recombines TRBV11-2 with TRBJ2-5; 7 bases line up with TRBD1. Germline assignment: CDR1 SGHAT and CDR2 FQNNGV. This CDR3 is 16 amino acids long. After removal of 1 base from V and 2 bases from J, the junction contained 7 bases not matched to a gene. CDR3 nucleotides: TGTGCCAGCAGCTTAGCCCTGGGCAGGGGGCAAGAGACCCAGTACTTC. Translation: CASSLALGRGQETQYF.

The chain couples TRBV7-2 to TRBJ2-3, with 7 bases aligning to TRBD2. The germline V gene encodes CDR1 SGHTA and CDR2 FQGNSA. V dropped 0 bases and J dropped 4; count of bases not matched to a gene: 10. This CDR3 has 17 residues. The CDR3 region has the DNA TGTGCCAGCAGCTTAGCGGGCGGGAGTGCGGTCTCAGATACGCAGTATTTT. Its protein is CASSLAGGSAVSDTQYF.

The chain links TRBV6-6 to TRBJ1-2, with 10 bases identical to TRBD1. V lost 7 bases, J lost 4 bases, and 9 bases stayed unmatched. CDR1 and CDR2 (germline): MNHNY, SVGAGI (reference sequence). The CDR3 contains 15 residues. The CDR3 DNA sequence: TGTGCCAGCAAGATGGACAGGGGGTTCGCCTATGGCTACACCTTC. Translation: CASKMDRGFAYGYTF.

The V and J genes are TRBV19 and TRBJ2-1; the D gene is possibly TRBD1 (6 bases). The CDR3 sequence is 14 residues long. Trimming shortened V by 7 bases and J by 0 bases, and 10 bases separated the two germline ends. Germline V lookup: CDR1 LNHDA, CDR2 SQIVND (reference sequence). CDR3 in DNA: TGTGCCAGTAAGGGGGTAAGCTCCTACAATGAGCAGTTCTTC. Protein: CASKGVSSYNEQFF.

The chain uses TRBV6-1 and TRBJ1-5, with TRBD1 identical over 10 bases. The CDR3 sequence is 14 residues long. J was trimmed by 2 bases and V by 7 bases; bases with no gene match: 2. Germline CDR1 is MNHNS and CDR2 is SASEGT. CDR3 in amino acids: CASTGTGGNQPQHF. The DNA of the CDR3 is TGTGCCAGCACCGGGACAGGGGGCAATCAGCCCCAGCATTTT.

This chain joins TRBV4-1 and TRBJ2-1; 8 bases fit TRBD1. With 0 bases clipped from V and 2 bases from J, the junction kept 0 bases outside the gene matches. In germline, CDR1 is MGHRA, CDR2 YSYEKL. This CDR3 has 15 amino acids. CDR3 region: CASSQEQGAYNEQFF. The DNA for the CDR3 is TGCGCCAGCAGCCAAGAACAGGGGGCCTACAATGAGCAGTTCTTC.

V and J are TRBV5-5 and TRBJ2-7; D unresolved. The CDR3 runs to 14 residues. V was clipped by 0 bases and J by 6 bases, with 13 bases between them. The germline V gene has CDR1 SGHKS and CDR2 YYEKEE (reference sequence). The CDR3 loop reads CASSLGSGLSEQYF. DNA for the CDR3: TGTGCCAGCAGCTTGGGGTCGGGCCTAAGCGAGCAGTACTTC.

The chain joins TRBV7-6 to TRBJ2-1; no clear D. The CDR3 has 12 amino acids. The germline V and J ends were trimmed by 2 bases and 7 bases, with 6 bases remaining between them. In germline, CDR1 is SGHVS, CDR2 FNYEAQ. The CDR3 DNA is TGTGCCAGCAGCTTAAAAGGGAATGAGCAGTTCTTC. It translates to CASSLKGNEQFF. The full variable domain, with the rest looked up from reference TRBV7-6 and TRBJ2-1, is GAGVSQSPRYKVTKRGQDVALRCDPISGHVSLYWYRQALGQGPEFLTYFNYEAQQDKSGLPNDRFSAERPEGSISTLTIQRTEQRDSAMYRCASSLKGNEQFFGPGTRLTVL.

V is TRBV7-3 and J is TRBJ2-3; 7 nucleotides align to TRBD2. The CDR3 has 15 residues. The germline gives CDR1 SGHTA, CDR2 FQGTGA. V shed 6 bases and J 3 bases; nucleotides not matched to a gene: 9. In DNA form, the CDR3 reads TGTGCCAGCAGTAGGGACGGGGAGGGAACAGATACGCAGTATTTT. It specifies CASSRDGEGTDTQYF.

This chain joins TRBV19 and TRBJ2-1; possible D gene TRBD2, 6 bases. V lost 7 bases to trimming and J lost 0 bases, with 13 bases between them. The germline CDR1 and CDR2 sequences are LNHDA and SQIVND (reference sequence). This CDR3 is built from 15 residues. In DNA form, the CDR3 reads TGTGCCAGTAAGGAGGGAGGTCCCTCCTACAATGAGCAGTTCTTC. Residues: CASKEGGPSYNEQFF.

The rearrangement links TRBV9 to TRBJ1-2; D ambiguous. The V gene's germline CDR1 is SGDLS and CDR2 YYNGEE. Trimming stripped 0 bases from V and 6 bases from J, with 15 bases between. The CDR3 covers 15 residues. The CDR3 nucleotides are TGTGCCAGCAGCGTAGGAGGGTCCCAAAGCCATGGCTACACCTTC. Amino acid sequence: CASSVGGSQSHGYTF.